Shown below are 32 T cell receptor beta chains from a single sample sequenced in a study of blood T cell repertoires in COVID-19. Clones were sequenced by immunoSEQ multiplex PCR, and TCRdb holds only the in-frame ones, with some missing. Of around 140,000 clones detected, about 87% appear once; the ten largest clones hold 28%. Sequenced input: peripheral blood. These receptors came from a human donor in a cohort sampled during active COVID-19.

This chain joins TRBV9 and TRBJ2-7, with 8 nucleotides matching TRBD2. The junction had 8 bases not matched to a gene; V was cut back by 2 bases and J by 4 bases. The CDR3 contains 15 residues. In germline, CDR1 is SGDLS, CDR2 YYNGEE. CDR3 sequence (DNA): TGTGCCAGCAGCGTTGGGACTAGTGGGGGATACGAGCAGTACTTC. This translates into CASSVGTSGGYEQYF.

The table lists this clone with a count of one. The rearrangement links TRBV30 to TRBJ1-2; 10 bases map to TRBD1. The CDR3 length is 13 residues. CDR1 and CDR2 (germline): GTSNPN, SVGIG (reference sequence). J lost 6 bases, V lost 1 base, and 2 bases had no gene match. CDR3 region: CAWSEGTGDGYTF. The CDR3, as DNA: TGTGCCTGGAGTGAGGGGACAGGGGATGGCTACACCTTC.

This clone was seen only once. The CDR3 protein is CASKASGGKGYNEQFF. CDR3 nucleotides: TGTGCCAGTAAAGCTAGCGGGGGCAAGGGCTACAATGAGCAGTTCTTC. The rearrangement links TRBV19 to TRBJ2-1; 10 bases are a match to TRBD2. The germline V gene encodes CDR1 LNHDA and CDR2 SQIVND (reference sequence). J gave up 3 bases and V 7 bases, and 9 bases lay outside the gene matches. The CDR3 sequence is 16 residues long.

This clone occurred a few times. The rearrangement joins TRBV11-2 to TRBJ2-1; D call uncertain. Trimming shortened V by 5 bases and J by 3 bases, and 14 bases separated the two germline ends. Per the germline V gene, CDR1 is SGHAT and CDR2 is FQNNGV. There are 15 residues in the CDR3. Written as DNA, the CDR3 is TGTGCCAGCAGCACCCGGCACTATGTCTACAATGAGCAGTTCTTC. Protein sequence: CASSTRHYVYNEQFF.

The chain carries TRBV5-4 and TRBJ2-1; 8 bases fit TRBD1. CDR1 and CDR2 (germline): SGHNT, YYREEE (reference sequence). V lost 10 bases and J lost 7; bases outside the gene matches: 7. This CDR3 contains 12 residues. The CDR3 DNA reads as TGTGCCCACGGACAGGGCCAGAATGAGCAGTTCTTC. This codes for CAHGQGQNEQFF.

This chain joins TRBV10-1 and TRBJ1-1; tentative D call: TRBD1 (5 bases). Germline CDR1 reads WNHNN; CDR2 reads SYGVQD (reference sequence). This CDR3 spans 12 amino acids. Trimming stripped 11 bases from V and 3 bases from J, with 13 bases between. The CDR3 nucleotides read TGCGCCCCCCGGGGGGGGGACACTGAAGCTTTCTTT. Translation: CAPRGGDTEAFF.

The rearrangement joins TRBV25-1 to TRBJ1-2; 9 bases are a match to TRBD1. Germline CDR1 reads MGHDK; CDR2 reads SYGVNS. Losses at the gene ends were 2 bases for V and 4 bases for J; bases not matched to a gene: 2. The CDR3 loop spans 14 amino acids. This CDR3 is CASSEGTGFYGYTF. The CDR3 DNA sequence: TGTGCCAGCAGTGAAGGGACAGGGTTCTATGGCTACACCTTC.

This CDR3 reads CASSDYNTGELFF. CDR3 coding DNA: TGTGCCAGCAGTGACTACAACACCGGGGAGCTGTTTTTT. The chain is built from TRBV2 and TRBJ2-2; D ambiguous. V lost 3 bases to trimming and J lost 2 bases, with 4 bases between them. From germline, CDR1 is SNHLY and CDR2 FYNNEI. CDR3 length equals 13 residues.

There are a few counts of this clone. The CDR3 DNA reads TGTGCCAGCAGACAAGGGGAGGGGTGGTTGAACACTGAAGCTTTCTTT. It yields the protein CASRQGEGWLNTEAFF. This sequence joins TRBV27 and TRBJ1-1, with D possibly TRBD1 on 5 matching bases. Germline CDR1 reads MNHEY; CDR2 reads SMNVEV (reference sequence). Deletions cut 6 bases from V and 0 bases from J, with 17 bases between. This CDR3 contains 16 residues.

J is TRBJ1-5 and V is TRBV5-6; maybe TRBD1 (6 bases). V lost 2 bases and J 3 bases, leaving 12 bases between the germline ends. Per the germline V gene, CDR1 is SGHDT and CDR2 is YYEEEE. The CDR3 is 15 residues long. CDR3 amino acids: CASSFGRGYNQPQHF. CDR3 coding DNA: TGTGCCAGCAGCTTTGGCAGGGGATACAATCAGCCCCAGCATTTT.

The chain combines TRBV19 with TRBJ2-1; 11 nucleotides agree with TRBD1. The CDR3 consists of 14 residues. The V and J ends lost 2 bases and 10 bases, in that order; junction bases with no gene match: 4. Germline V gene data show CDR1 as LNHDA and CDR2 as SQIVND (reference sequence). The CDR3 protein is CASSIWDRGGEQFF. The CDR3 bases are TGTGCCAGTAGTATATGGGACAGGGGGGGGGAGCAGTTCTTC.

CDR3 in amino acids: CASSLTLSGTSYNEQFF. The CDR3 DNA reads TGTGCCAGCAGCTTAACTCTTAGCGGAACCTCCTACAATGAGCAGTTCTTC. The rearrangement uses TRBV7-6 and TRBJ2-1, with D possibly being TRBD2 (6 bases). V shed 2 bases and J shed 0 bases, with 14 bases lying between them. This CDR3 comprises 17 residues. Germline CDR1 and CDR2: SGHVS and FNYEAQ.

V and J are TRBV9 and TRBJ2-5, with 10 bases fitting TRBD2. There are 15 residues in the CDR3. CDR1 SGDLS and CDR2 YYNGEE come from the germline V gene. V lost 0 bases, J lost 4 bases, and 3 bases stayed unmatched. Here the CDR3 DNA reads TGTGCCAGCAGCGTAGGAGTAGCGGGGGGAGAGACCCAGTACTTC. Protein product: CASSVGVAGGETQYF.

This clone is a singleton in its sample. The chain combines TRBV5-1 with TRBJ2-1; 8 nucleotides align to TRBD2. Germline lookup yields CDR1 SGHRS and CDR2 YFSETQ. This CDR3 contains 16 residues. After removal of 4 bases from V and 0 bases from J, the junction contained 6 bases not matched to a gene. Written as DNA, the CDR3 is TGCGCCAGCAGCCCTCCCGGGACTAGCTCCTACAATGAGCAGTTCTTC. Its protein is CASSPPGTSSYNEQFF.

The chain employs TRBV7-2 and TRBJ1-5; D perhaps matches TRBD1 (6 bases). V lost 1 base and J 0 bases, leaving 13 bases between the germline ends. This CDR3 spans 17 amino acids. The germline gives CDR1 SGHTA, CDR2 FQGNSA. The CDR3 region has the DNA TGTGCCAGCAGCTTAGTAGCTCGGGGGGCTAGCAATCAGCCCCAGCATTTT. Its protein product is CASSLVARGASNQPQHF.

The rearrangement joins TRBV7-6 to TRBJ2-2; 12 nucleotides line up with TRBD1. Trimming took 5 bases from V and 7 from J; bases not matched to a gene: 5. Germline assignment: CDR1 SGHVS and CDR2 FNYEAQ. The CDR3 is 15 residues long. The CDR3 sequence: CASSTGTGGGGELFF. CDR3 DNA sequence: TGTGCCAGCAGCACCGGGACAGGGGGCGGCGGGGAGCTGTTTTTT.

The chain employs TRBV20-1 and TRBJ1-4; TRBD1 aligns across 7 bases. The germline V gene has CDR1 DFQATT and CDR2 SNEGSKA (reference sequence). The CDR3 covers 15 residues. The trim removed 3 bases at V and 10 bases at J, leaving 14 bases unmatched. CDR3 protein: CSASGGQARGGKLFF. The DNA for the CDR3 is TGCAGTGCTAGTGGCGGACAGGCACGTGGGGGAAAACTGTTTTTT.

This clone was detected once. The chain is built from TRBV6-1 and TRBJ1-2; D is undetermined. CDR1 and CDR2 (germline): MNHNS, SASEGT. V gave up 2 bases and J gave up 4 bases, with 8 bases separating them. CDR3 length equals 13 residues. This CDR3 reads CASSESQFYGYTF. The CDR3 coding sequence is TGTGCCAGCAGTGAAAGTCAGTTCTATGGCTACACCTTC.

V usage is TRBV10-3 and J usage is TRBJ1-6; D remains unclear. The CDR3 consists of 14 residues. V lost 1 base and J lost 5, with 6 bases in between. Looked up from germline, CDR1 is ENHRY and CDR2 is SYGVKD. As DNA, the CDR3 is TGTGCCATCAGTGAGTTCGGGGATAATTCACCCCTCCACTTT. Translated, it gives CAISEFGDNSPLHF.

The V gene is TRBV19, the J gene TRBJ2-5; D perhaps matches TRBD2 (7 bases). Trimming left V 8 bases short and J 1 base short, with 14 bases between. The CDR3 has 14 residues. Germline V gene data show CDR1 as LNHDA and CDR2 as SQIVND (reference sequence). The CDR3 DNA follows: TGTGCCAGTTCAATGGGGGGGGCCCAAGAGACCCAGTACTTC. Its translation: CASSMGGAQETQYF.

The chain combines TRBV9 with TRBJ1-5, with 7 nucleotides matching TRBD1. After removal of 4 bases from V and 3 bases from J, the junction contained 4 bases not matched to a gene. Germline V gene sequence: CDR1 SGDLS, CDR2 YYNGEE. The CDR3 covers 14 residues. CDR3 coding DNA: TGTGCCAGCAGCAGGGACAGCAACAATCAGCCCCAGCATTTT. It yields the protein CASSRDSNNQPQHF.

This chain joins TRBV15 and TRBJ2-3; 9 nucleotides line up with TRBD1. Per the germline V gene, CDR1 is LNHNV and CDR2 is YYDKDF (reference sequence). The CDR3 loop spans 16 amino acids. Trimming cost V 1 base and J 5 bases; bases outside gene matches: 7. CDR3 loop: CATSRARDRVGDTQYF. In DNA, the CDR3 is TGTGCCACCAGCAGAGCTCGGGACAGGGTGGGAGATACGCAGTATTTT.

The J gene is TRBJ1-1, the V gene TRBV6-5; D perhaps matches TRBD1 (6 bases). Per the germline V gene, CDR1 is MNHEY and CDR2 is SVGAGI. V lost 5 bases to trimming and J lost 3 bases, with 10 bases between them. The length of the CDR3 is 13 residues. CDR3 nucleotide sequence: TGTGCCAGCAGTCTGTCAGGGGACACTGAAGCTTTCTTT. Protein: CASSLSGDTEAFF.

This sequence joins TRBV7-2 and TRBJ1-5, with 8 bases fitting TRBD1. The CDR3 loop spans 16 amino acids. V lost 1 base, J lost 3 bases, and 5 bases stayed unmatched. Germline lookup yields CDR1 SGHTA and CDR2 FQGNSA. CDR3 DNA sequence: TGTGCCAGCAGCTTAGTGGCAGGGGGCCCCAATCAGCCCCAGCATTTT. Encoded protein: CASSLVAGGPNQPQHF.

The V gene is TRBV11-3, the J gene TRBJ2-7, with D unresolved. The V gene lost 5 bases and the J gene lost 5 bases, with 13 bases spanning the gap. The CDR3 runs 13 residues. Germline V lookup: CDR1 SGHNT, CDR2 YENEEA. CDR3 sequence (DNA): TGTGCCAGCAGCCTTTCGGCCCTAGACGAGCAGTACTTC. Amino acid sequence: CASSLSALDEQYF.

The chain couples TRBV3-1 (or the pseudogene TRBV3-2) to TRBJ2-5; TRBD1 agrees at 10 bases. Germline V lookup: CDR1 LGHDT, CDR2 YNNKEL (reference sequence). There are 15 residues in the CDR3. Trimming cost V 4 bases and J 5 bases; bases outside gene matches: 7. CDR3 sequence (DNA): TGTGCCAGCAGCCTGGGACAGGGGTGGCGGGAGACCCAGTACTTC. Its translation: CASSLGQGWRETQYF.

The genes are TRBV29-1 and TRBJ2-2; 8 nucleotides agree with TRBD1. Germline V gene sequence: CDR1 SQVTM, CDR2 ANQGSEA. The CDR3 consists of 14 residues. V shed 6 bases and J 0 bases; nucleotides not matched to a gene: 3. The CDR3 coding sequence is TGCAGCGTCTTGGACAGGGCGAACACCGGGGAGCTGTTTTTT. Its protein product is CSVLDRANTGELFF.

The rearrangement joins TRBV28 to TRBJ2-7; 11 bases agree with TRBD2. CDR1 and CDR2 (germline): MDHEN, SYDVKM. This CDR3 is built from 16 residues. Trimming took 2 bases from V and 6 from J; bases not matched to a gene: 9. The CDR3 protein is CASSLMASGGMGEQYF. CDR3 coding DNA: TGTGCCAGCAGTTTAATGGCTAGCGGGGGGATGGGCGAGCAGTACTTC. Complete variable domain (other parts from reference TRBV28 and TRBJ2-7): DVKVTQSSRYLVKRTGEKVFLECVQDMDHENMFWYRQDPGLGLRLIYFSYDVKMKEKGDIPEGYSVSREKKERFSLILESASTNQTSMYLCASSLMASGGMGEQYFGPGTRLTVT.

This chain links TRBV7-2 with TRBJ2-3; TRBD2 agrees at 13 bases. The ends lost 5 bases at V and 0 bases at J; junction bases unmatched: 8. Germline CDR1 is SGHTA and CDR2 is FQGNSA. CDR3 size: 18 residues. The CDR3 DNA sequence: TGTGCCAGCAGCACCACACTAGCGGGGGGGCCCAGCACAGATACGCAGTATTTT. Translating gives CASSTTLAGGPSTDTQYF.

The chain couples TRBV2 to TRBJ2-1; TRBD2 matches at 9 bases. The CDR3 runs to 14 residues. Losses at the gene ends were 8 bases for V and 8 bases for J; bases not matched to a gene: 10. Per the germline V gene, CDR1 is SNHLY and CDR2 is FYNNEI. This CDR3 is CASLRRGGRDEQFF. In DNA, the CDR3 is TGTGCCAGCCTTCGGCGGGGGGGCAGGGATGAGCAGTTCTTC.

The V gene is TRBV15, the J gene TRBJ2-7, with D possibly matching TRBD2 (5 bases). The CDR3 has 14 residues. With 5 bases removed from V and 1 base from J, the gap between germline ends came to 12 bases. Germline V gene data show CDR1 as LNHNV and CDR2 as YYDKDF (reference sequence). CDR3 sequence reads: CATSDHRGSYEQYF. The CDR3 DNA reads TGTGCCACCAGCGACCACCGGGGTTCCTACGAGCAGTACTTC.

The chain recombines TRBV7-8 with TRBJ2-7; no definite D call. The CDR3 spans 13 residues. Germline V gene lookup returns CDR1 SGHVS and CDR2 FQNEAQ. V was shortened by 4 bases and J by 0 bases, with 7 bases between the two germline ends. The CDR3 DNA sequence: TGTGCCAGCAGCTCCCGTCCCTCCTACGAGCAGTACTTC. It codes for CASSSRPSYEQYF.